The source of this TCR beta chain is a study of T cell responses to AZD1222 COVID-19 vaccine. General study findings and limits: Repertoires in all cases were sampled only once the peak T cell response had passed. Baseline serostatus was positive in only six AZD1222 recipients.

Samples with a second dose at about 4 or about 12 weeks were pooled together. Comment on this clone: Its antigen is unknown.

This table comes from immunoSEQ multiplex PCR, and its TCRdb copy is limited to in-frame clones, with some not included. The sample includes approximately 150,000 clones, 88% of them seen just once. The V gene's germline CDR1 is MNHEY and CDR2 SVGEGT. The length of the CDR3 is 15 residues. V gave up 0 bases and J gave up 1 base, with 9 bases separating them. The gene calls are TRBV6-2 or TRBV6-3 and TRBJ1-1; no clear D gene. The material sequenced was peripheral blood, taken 28 days after the second AZD1222 dose. The receptor comes from an adult who received the AZD1222 COVID-19 vaccine. CDR3 protein: CASSYSIIGNTEAFF. For the CDR3, the DNA is TGTGCCAGCAGTTACTCAATCATTGGGAACACTGAAGCTTTCTTT.